One and the same sample provided the 8 T cell receptor beta chains below, sequenced in a study of T cell responses to AZD1222 COVID-19 vaccine. Method: immunoSEQ multiplex PCR; TCRdb's copy keeps in-frame clones and lacks some. The table records about 86,000 clones, approximately 89% of them present only once. The sample consisted of peripheral blood, taken on day 0 of AZD1222 vaccination. These receptors all come from an adult in good health.

The gene calls are TRBV5-6 and TRBJ2-1; D gene unclear. Per germline, CDR1 SGHDT and CDR2 YYEEEE. The V end was cut by 0 bases, the J end by 6 bases, with 4 bases between. The CDR3 totals 12 residues. The CDR3 region has the DNA TGTGCCAGCAGCTTGGGCCCCAATGAGCAGTTCTTC. This encodes CASSLGPNEQFF.

This chain connects TRBV6-2 or TRBV6-3 to TRBJ2-4; D unresolved. CDR3 length equals 17 residues. The germline V gene encodes CDR1 MNHEY and CDR2 SVGEGT. V was pared by 0 bases and J by 6 bases, with 18 bases between. The CDR3 sequence is CASSYSSKDSQRNIQYF. The CDR3 DNA reads as TGTGCCAGCAGTTACTCCTCAAAAGACTCGCAGAGAAACATTCAGTACTTC.

This chain uses TRBV30 with TRBJ1-4, with D tentatively TRBD1 (6 bases). The germline V gene encodes CDR1 GTSNPN and CDR2 SVGIG (reference sequence). This CDR3 region has 15 residues. The V end lost 4 bases, the J end lost 7 bases, and 19 bases lay between the germline ends. In nucleotides, the CDR3 is TGTGCCTGGAAGGATTTAGGGGGGCGCGGTGAAAAACTGTTTTTT. It translates to CAWKDLGGRGEKLFF.

The rearrangement joins TRBV7-8 to TRBJ2-7; D is possibly TRBD2 (6 bases). This CDR3 is built from 16 residues. V lost 5 bases and J lost 0, with 17 bases in between. Germline V CDR1 and CDR2: SGHVS, FQNEAQ. The CDR3 nucleotides read TGTGCCAGCAGCCCATCTTACGTGCGGGACTCCTACGAGCAGTACTTC. It codes for CASSPSYVRDSYEQYF. Filled out from reference TRBV7-8 and TRBJ2-7, the complete variable domain reads GAGVSQSPRYKVAKRGQDVALRCDPISGHVSLFWYQQALGQGPEFLTYFQNEAQLDKSGLPSDRFFAERPEGSVSTLKIQRTQQEDSAVYLCASSPSYVRDSYEQYFGPGTRLTVT.

V is TRBV6-5 and J is TRBJ1-1, with 11 bases aligning to TRBD1. The V and J ends lost 6 bases and 0 bases, in that order; junction bases with no gene match: 3. Germline V CDR1 and CDR2: MNHEY, SVGAGI. The length of the CDR3 is 15 residues. The CDR3 sequence is CASSLDRGLNTEAFF. The CDR3 DNA is TGTGCCAGCAGCCTGGACAGGGGGCTGAACACTGAAGCTTTCTTT.

The genes are TRBV6-5 and TRBJ1-5; 9 nucleotides line up with TRBD1. This CDR3 has 14 residues. The J segment lost 3 bases and the V segment lost 6 bases, leaving 3 bases of the junction unmatched. CDR1 is MNHEY, CDR2 SVGAGI, per germline. The CDR3 DNA reads TGTGCCAGCAGGGGGACAGGGTCCAATCAGCCCCAGCATTTT. It specifies CASRGTGSNQPQHF.

The V and J genes are TRBV6-5 and TRBJ1-4, with unresolved D. This CDR3 region has 13 residues. V shed 4 bases and J shed 3 bases, with 6 bases lying between them. Per the germline V gene, CDR1 is MNHEY and CDR2 is SVGAGI. In nucleotides, the CDR3 is TGTGCCAGCAGTTGGCAACCTAATGAAAAACTGTTTTTT. Translating it yields CASSWQPNEKLFF.

CDR3 nucleotide sequence: TGTGCCAGCAGCCCATCCCCGGGGGGGCGGGGAGGCAATGAGCAGTTCTTC. Translating gives CASSPSPGGRGGNEQFF. V usage is TRBV11-3 and J usage is TRBJ2-1; 8 bases align to TRBD2. J gave up 6 bases and V 5 bases, and 15 bases lay outside the gene matches. CDR3 length: 17 amino acids. In germline, CDR1 is SGHNT, CDR2 YENEEA.